Following are 32 T cell receptor beta chains from one sample sequenced in a study of blood T cell repertoires in COVID-19. Clones were sequenced by immunoSEQ multiplex PCR, and TCRdb holds only the in-frame ones, with some missing. The repertoire includes about 59,000 clones, around 90% of them detected once, and roughly 15% sits in the top ten. Sequencing was done on a sample of peripheral blood. All receptors derive from a man at least 80 years old with acute or convalescent COVID-19.

The V and J genes are TRBV7-2 and TRBJ1-6, with D unclear. Germline CDR1 SGHTA, CDR2 FQGNSA. The CDR3 has 17 residues. Trimming left V 5 bases short and J 0 bases short, with 14 bases between. The CDR3 reads CASSRSSEGSYNSPLHF. In DNA, the CDR3 is TGTGCCAGCAGCCGTTCTTCGGAGGGCTCCTATAATTCACCCCTCCACTTT.

The genes are TRBV6-5 and TRBJ1-4, with 9 nucleotides matching TRBD1. The CDR3 consists of 13 residues. Trimming removed 8 bases from V and 8 bases from J; junction bases left unmatched: 6. The V gene's germline CDR1 is MNHEY and CDR2 SVGAGI. The CDR3 coding sequence is TGTGCCAGCCGGGACAGGGAGAAAGAAAAACTGTTTTTT. The encoded protein is CASRDREKEKLFF.

This sequence joins TRBV7-9 and TRBJ1-5; TRBD1 agrees at 9 bases. The CDR3 extends over 16 amino acids. In germline, CDR1 is SEHNR, CDR2 FQNEAQ (reference sequence). Trimming cost V 5 bases and J 6 bases; bases outside gene matches: 11. CDR3 loop: CASSPPGTGISQPQHF. The CDR3 nucleotides are TGTGCCAGCAGCCCCCCCGGGACAGGGATCAGTCAGCCCCAGCATTTT.

The genes are TRBV15 and TRBJ1-2; the match to TRBD1 covers 7 bases. The trim removed 0 bases at V and 6 bases at J, leaving 7 bases unmatched. The germline CDR1 and CDR2 sequences are LNHNV and YYDKDF (reference sequence). The CDR3 length is 15 residues. This chain's CDR3 is CATSRDLDRANGYTF. The CDR3 DNA is TGTGCCACCAGCAGAGATTTAGACAGGGCGAATGGCTACACCTTC.

The chain has TRBV5-4 and TRBJ1-6; D possibly corresponds to TRBD1 (5 bases). The V end was cut by 4 bases, the J end by 8 bases, with 13 bases between. The CDR3 is 14 amino acids. Germline assignment: CDR1 SGHNT and CDR2 YYREEE (reference sequence). In DNA, the CDR3 is TGTGCCAGCAGCACACCCACGGGGGATTCACCCCTCCACTTT. As protein: CASSTPTGDSPLHF.

The chain couples TRBV11-2 to TRBJ2-7, with D tentatively TRBD1 (6 bases). V dropped 5 bases and J dropped 2 bases, with 16 bases sitting between them. This CDR3 comprises 15 residues. In germline, CDR1 is SGHAT, CDR2 FQNNGV. CDR3 bases: TGTGCCAGCAGCGTAAATCGGGACACTACCTACGAGCAGTACTTC. It encodes CASSVNRDTTYEQYF.

The chain is built from TRBV10-3 and TRBJ1-3, with 9 bases aligning to TRBD1. Germline trimming cut 6 bases from V and 3 bases from J; bases unmatched to any gene: 18. Germline-derived CDR1 and CDR2 are ENHRY and SYGVKD. The CDR3 runs 19 residues. The CDR3 region has the DNA TGTGCCATCAGCCCACTCCCGGGACAGGGACCCCTGGGTGGAAACACCATATATTTT. Its translation is CAISPLPGQGPLGGNTIYF.

The chain joins TRBV5-1 to TRBJ2-1; 13 nucleotides line up with TRBD2. This CDR3 is built from 15 residues. CDR1 SGHRS and CDR2 YFSETQ come from the germline V gene. The V and J ends lost 4 bases and 6 bases, in that order; junction bases with no gene match: 4. CDR3 DNA sequence: TGCGCCAGCAGCGGTGGGACTAGCGGGGCCAATGAGCAGTTCTTC. Its translation is CASSGGTSGANEQFF.

The chain has TRBV7-2 and TRBJ2-7; D unclear. This CDR3 contains 11 residues. V was clipped by 5 bases and J by 3 bases, with 5 bases between them. Germline lookup yields CDR1 SGHTA and CDR2 FQGNSA. CDR3 region: CASSPNYEQYF. As DNA, the CDR3 is TGTGCCAGCAGCCCAAACTACGAGCAGTACTTC.

The chain recombines TRBV5-1 with TRBJ2-7; 10 nucleotides align to TRBD2. Germline V lookup: CDR1 SGHRS, CDR2 YFSETQ. Trimming removed 2 bases from V and 0 bases from J; junction bases left unmatched: 5. This CDR3 region has 16 residues. CDR3 sequence reads: CASSFAGTSDSYEQYF. In nucleotides, the CDR3 is TGCGCCAGCAGCTTTGCCGGGACTAGCGACTCCTACGAGCAGTACTTC.

The chain recombines TRBV7-9 with TRBJ1-1; D might be TRBD1 (5 bases). CDR1 is SEHNR and CDR2 is FQNEAQ in the germline V gene (reference sequence). V shed 5 bases and J shed 4 bases, with 23 bases lying between them. CDR3 size: 17 residues. DNA for the CDR3: TGTGCCAGCAGCGTTAAGTCTTCAGGGACTAGTGGCACTGAAGCTTTCTTT. It specifies CASSVKSSGTSGTEAFF.

The chain uses TRBV2 and TRBJ1-1, with TRBD1 identical over 12 bases. The length of the CDR3 is 20 residues. CDR1 is SNHLY, CDR2 FYNNEI, per germline. Losses at the gene ends were 4 bases for V and 1 base for J; bases not matched to a gene: 16. CDR3 DNA: TGTGCCAGCAGTGCGTACCGTCCTCCGGGACAGGGGGCCCGGAACACTGAAGCTTTCTTT. It is translated as CASSAYRPPGQGARNTEAFF. Full variable domain (outside the CDR3, taken from reference TRBV2 and TRBJ1-1): EPEVTQTPSHQVTQMGQEVILRCVPISNHLYFYWYRQILGQKVEFLVSFYNNEISEKSEIFDDQFSVERPDGSNFTLKIRSTKLEDSAMYFCASSAYRPPGQGARNTEAFFGQGTRLTVV.

The V gene is TRBV18, the J gene TRBJ2-3; 7 nucleotides agree with TRBD1. The germline CDR1 and CDR2 sequences are KGHSH and LQKENI. The CDR3 length is 16 residues. Trimming removed 6 bases from V and 0 bases from J; junction bases left unmatched: 9. The CDR3 reads CASSLGQPLSTDTQYF. The CDR3 nucleotides are TGTGCCAGCTCCCTGGGACAGCCTCTTAGCACAGATACGCAGTATTTT.

CDR3 sequence (DNA): TGTGCCACCACGACAGGGCCTACGAACACCGGGGAGCTGTTTTTT. It yields the protein CATTTGPTNTGELFF. The J gene is TRBJ2-2, the V gene TRBV10-3; 7 nucleotides agree with TRBD1. J gave up 0 bases and V 10 bases, and 8 bases lay outside the gene matches. From germline, CDR1 is ENHRY and CDR2 SYGVKD. The CDR3 consists of 15 residues.

This clone has only one observation. The rearrangement joins TRBV6-5 to TRBJ2-7; D possibly corresponds to TRBD2 (6 bases). Trimming removed 2 bases from V and 1 base from J, with 12 bases in between. This CDR3 region has 15 residues. CDR1 is MNHEY and CDR2 is SVGAGI in the germline V gene. CDR3 sequence (DNA): TGTGCCAGCAGTTACGAAGCGGGCCGATCCTACGAGCAGTACTTC. Its protein is CASSYEAGRSYEQYF.

The chain links TRBV10-3 to TRBJ2-2; 13 bases match TRBD2. J gave up 3 bases and V 7 bases, and 5 bases lay outside the gene matches. This CDR3 is 16 amino acids long. Germline V gene data show CDR1 as ENHRY and CDR2 as SYGVKD. The CDR3 loop is CAIKGTSGEDTGELFF. CDR3 bases: TGTGCCATCAAAGGGACTAGCGGGGAGGACACCGGGGAGCTGTTTTTT.

The genes are TRBV6-1 and TRBJ1-1, with D possibly TRBD1 on 6 matching bases. CDR1 and CDR2 from the germline V gene are MNHNS and SASEGT. V was clipped by 2 bases and J by 5 bases, with 15 bases between them. The CDR3 consists of 15 residues. For the CDR3, the DNA is TGTGCCAGCAGTGAAATCGGGGGGGGCGGGACTGAAGCTTTCTTT. This sequence encodes CASSEIGGGGTEAFF.

The rearrangement links TRBV6-5 to TRBJ1-5; D is unresolved. The CDR3 spans 14 residues. V lost 5 bases and J lost 0, with 8 bases in between. Germline loops: CDR1 MNHEY, CDR2 SVGAGI. The CDR3 loop is CASSQSGSNQPQHF. Written as DNA, the CDR3 is TGTGCCAGCAGTCAGTCGGGTAGCAATCAGCCCCAGCATTTT.

A remark on this clone: A junction boundary mismatches the germline segment, possibly from a read error. The rearrangement links TRBV11-2 to TRBJ2-7, with 8 bases identical to TRBD2. CDR3 size: 15 residues. Looked up from germline, CDR1 is SGHAT and CDR2 is FQNNGV. As DNA, the CDR3 is TGTGCCAGCACCCTTCCGGCGGGGGGCTCCCACGAGCAGTACTTC. It translates to CASTLPAGGSHEQYF.

V usage is TRBV5-1 and J usage is TRBJ1-1; a weak D match, TRBD1 (5 bases). The germline V gene has CDR1 SGHRS and CDR2 YFSETQ. The CDR3 is 14 amino acids. Trimming took 0 bases from V and 1 from J, leaving 7 bases between them. CDR3 region: CASSLETANTEAFF. CDR3 nucleotide sequence: TGCGCCAGCAGCTTGGAGACAGCGAACACTGAAGCTTTCTTT.

The genes are TRBV7-9 and TRBJ2-3, with TRBD1 identical over 9 bases. The junction had 9 bases not matched to a gene; V was cut back by 5 bases and J by 6 bases. Germline loops: CDR1 SEHNR, CDR2 FQNEAQ (reference sequence). CDR3 size: 15 residues. CDR3 amino acids: CASSRTGQGGDTQYF. CDR3 bases: TGTGCCAGCAGCCGAACGGGACAGGGAGGGGATACGCAGTATTTT.

The V gene is TRBV1, the J gene TRBJ2-7; the table's D call, TRBD2, was not checked against the DNA. TRBV1 corresponds to a pseudogene. The CDR3 runs to 15 residues. The chain's CDR3 is CTSSQPPSGGYEQYF. CDR3 in DNA: TGCACCAGCAGCCAGCCTCCTAGCGGGGGTTACGAGCAGTACTTC.

The chain is built from TRBV7-8 and TRBJ1-2, with TRBD1 identical over 9 bases. The trim removed 5 bases at V and 2 bases at J, leaving 9 bases unmatched. The CDR3 length is 16 residues. CDR1 is SGHVS and CDR2 is FQNEAQ in the germline V gene. The CDR3 sequence is CASSLRPGTGNYGYTF. CDR3 DNA: TGTGCCAGCAGCCTACGTCCCGGGACAGGGAACTATGGCTACACCTTC.

The chain couples TRBV2 to TRBJ2-7; D may be TRBD2 (6 bases). Trimming left V 7 bases short and J 3 bases short, with 13 bases between. CDR1 is SNHLY and CDR2 is FYNNEI in the germline V gene. The CDR3 covers 13 residues. This chain's CDR3 is CASNDGGGYEQYF. The CDR3 nucleotides are TGTGCCAGCAACGACGGGGGTGGCTACGAGCAGTACTTC.

This sequence joins TRBV19 and TRBJ1-5, with 9 positions matching TRBD1. The V and J ends lost 7 bases and 7 bases, in that order; junction bases with no gene match: 11. Per germline, CDR1 LNHDA and CDR2 SQIVND (reference sequence). CDR3 length: 15 residues. The CDR3 region has the DNA TGTGCCAGTACCCCCGACAGGGGGATTGAGCAGCCCCAGCATTTT. This encodes CASTPDRGIEQPQHF.

The chain links TRBV3-1 (or the pseudogene TRBV3-2) to TRBJ2-5, with a weak D call TRBD1 (6 bases). CDR3 size: 15 residues. The germline V gene has CDR1 LGHDT and CDR2 YNNKEL (reference sequence). V lost 1 base to trimming and J lost 1 base, with 10 bases between them. The CDR3 reads CASSQAGQLQETQYF. The CDR3 DNA follows: TGTGCCAGCAGCCAAGCCGGACAGCTCCAAGAGACCCAGTACTTC.

The gene calls are TRBV6-1 and TRBJ2-7, with TRBD1 matching 10 bases. This CDR3 is built from 17 residues. CDR1 is MNHNS and CDR2 is SASEGT in the germline V gene. After removal of 3 bases from V and 2 bases from J, the junction contained 10 bases not matched to a gene. CDR3 loop: CASSDRAGGTGAYEQYF. CDR3 DNA sequence: TGTGCCAGCAGTGACCGTGCGGGTGGGACAGGGGCCTACGAGCAGTACTTC.

The chain combines TRBV9 with TRBJ1-2; no clear D. CDR1 and CDR2 (germline): SGDLS, YYNGEE. The CDR3 totals 14 residues. V lost 0 bases and J lost 4, with 10 bases in between. The CDR3 region is CASSVAGESYGYTF. Here the CDR3 DNA reads TGTGCCAGCAGCGTAGCTGGAGAGTCCTATGGCTACACCTTC. Drawing the rest from reference TRBV9 and TRBJ1-2, the complete variable domain is DSGVTQTPKHLITATGQRVTLRCSPRSGDLSVYWYQQSLDQGLQFLIQYYNGEERAKGNILERFSAQQFPDLHSELNLSSLELGDSALYFCASSVAGESYGYTFGSGTRLTVV.

The V call is TRBV9, the J call TRBJ2-5, with 11 bases lining up with TRBD2. V trimming: 7 bases; J trimming: 5 bases; junction bases outside the gene matches: 7. CDR3 size: 14 residues. Per the germline V gene, CDR1 is SGDLS and CDR2 is YYNGEE. The CDR3 nucleotides read TGTGCCAGCTGTAGCGGGGGGGCCTCTGAGACCCAGTACTTC. It specifies CASCSGGASETQYF.

V is TRBV2 and J is TRBJ2-7, with a tentative D call TRBD1 (6 bases). CDR3 length equals 13 residues. Germline V gene data show CDR1 as SNHLY and CDR2 as FYNNEI. Trimming cost V 4 bases and J 6 bases, with 13 bases left between them. CDR3 nucleotide sequence: TGTGCCAGCAGTGTACAGGGCTCCCTCGAGCAGTACTTC. This codes for CASSVQGSLEQYF.

The chain carries TRBV7-2 and TRBJ2-5; 11 bases align to TRBD2. With V trimmed by 3 bases and J by 2 bases, 5 bases remained unmatched. This CDR3 has 16 amino acids. Germline loops: CDR1 SGHTA, CDR2 FQGNSA. This CDR3 reads CASSFWTSGPQETQYF. CDR3 in DNA: TGTGCCAGCAGCTTTTGGACTAGCGGGCCTCAAGAGACCCAGTACTTC.

The chain has TRBV6-5 and TRBJ1-2; no reliable D call. Germline lookup yields CDR1 MNHEY and CDR2 SVGAGI. V was cut by 2 bases and J by 5 bases, with 18 bases left in between. The CDR3 extends over 16 amino acids. The CDR3 nucleotides are TGTGCCAGCAGTTACGTGGCAGGCCCCCCTTGGTATGGCTACACCTTC. Its protein product is CASSYVAGPPWYGYTF.